This T cell receptor (beta chain) was identified during a study of T cells in localized non-small cell lung cancer. CDR1 is MNHGY and CDR2 is SAAAGT in the germline V gene. The ends were cut back, 7 bases at V and 8 bases at J, with 14 bases in the middle. There are 13 residues in the CDR3. This clone is deemed medium-sized. Antigen specificity is unknown. General study results and limits: Uninvolved nearby lung showed the greatest T cell clonality, exceeding that found in tumor. Longer overall survival was linked to higher blood T cell density.

Libraries were prepared by immunoSEQ multiplex PCR; TCRdb keeps only in-frame clonotypes and omits some of them. The sample contains fewer than 6,500 clones, 35% to 55% of which appear only once. Sequences were derived from lung tumor tissue, sampled before any cancer treatment. This TCR was recovered from a man aged 35 to 70 with stage I lung adenocarcinoma. This chain joins TRBV6-8 and TRBJ1-4; possible D gene TRBD1, 5 bases. CDR3 in amino acids: CASMGIEGEKLFF. For the CDR3, the DNA is TGTGCCAGCATGGGCATCGAGGGGGAAAAACTGTTTTTT.